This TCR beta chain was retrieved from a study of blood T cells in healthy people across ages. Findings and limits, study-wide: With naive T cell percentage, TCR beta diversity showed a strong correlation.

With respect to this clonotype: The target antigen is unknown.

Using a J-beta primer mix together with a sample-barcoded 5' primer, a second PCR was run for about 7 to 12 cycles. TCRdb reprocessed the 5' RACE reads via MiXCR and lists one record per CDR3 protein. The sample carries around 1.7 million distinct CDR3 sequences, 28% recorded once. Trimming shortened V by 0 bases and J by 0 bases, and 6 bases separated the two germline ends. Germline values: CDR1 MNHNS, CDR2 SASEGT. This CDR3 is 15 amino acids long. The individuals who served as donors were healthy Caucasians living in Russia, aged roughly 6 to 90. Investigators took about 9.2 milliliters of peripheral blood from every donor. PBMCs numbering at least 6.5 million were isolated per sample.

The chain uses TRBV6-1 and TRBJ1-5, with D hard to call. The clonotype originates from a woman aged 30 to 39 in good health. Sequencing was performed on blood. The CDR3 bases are TGTGCCAGCAGTGAAGCCAATTATAGCAATCAGCCCCAGCATTTT. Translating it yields CASSEANYSNQPQHF.